This TCR beta chain was identified in a study of early T cells in non-severe SARS-CoV-2 infection. Each CDR3 protein gets one entry after TCRdb re-called the 5' RACE reads with MiXCR. The sample contains 70,000 to 95,000 distinct CDR3 sequences, approximately 11% of which appear only once. J was trimmed by 0 bases and V by 3 bases; bases with no gene match: 5. The germline CDR1 and CDR2 sequences are SGHRS and YFSETQ. The CDR3 spans 15 residues. The source material was whole blood. The rearrangement joins TRBV5-1 to TRBJ2-7; 8 bases map to TRBD1. The TCR originated in an adult who was a healthcare worker with PCR-confirmed SARS-CoV-2 infection or an uninfected control (not recorded which). The CDR3 here is CASSSGQGHSYEQYF. CDR3 coding DNA: TGCGCCAGCAGCTCCGGACAGGGCCACTCCTACGAGCAGTACTTC.